These T cell receptor beta chains were read from a single sample in a study of blood T cell repertoires in COVID-19. Clones were read by immunoSEQ multiplex PCR, and TCRdb kept only the in-frame ones, dropping some. The sample includes about 64,000 clones, more than 75% seen only once; the top ten take about 9.4%. The sample comprised PBMCs or T cells enriched from blood (not recorded which). These receptor sequences come from a woman aged 40 to 50 who had recovered from COVID-19. Both conserved end residues are trimmed from each CDR3.

TRBV27	TRBJ1-5	ASRGQGNQPQH
TRBV11-2	TRBJ1-5	ASSPERGQPQH
TRBV24-1	TRBJ2-1	ATRTGVDNEQF
TRBV4-1	TRBJ1-6	ASSQKGALGALSPERPLH
TRBV24-1	TRBJ2-5	ATSAGGSETQY
TRBV5-4	TRBJ2-1	ASSLVGGNNEQF
TRBV5-8	TRBJ1-1	ASSLRASLTEAF
TRBV6-1	TRBJ1-2	ASSDRTVYGYT
TRBV5-1	TRBJ2-7	ASSSSGGDYEQY
TRBV10-1	TRBJ2-2	ASSESSPFGNTGELF
TRBV5-1	TRBJ2-5	ASSLDSGGAETQY
TRBV7-6	TRBJ1-4	ASSLGVGRTGSYEKLF
TRBV3-1/TRBV3-2	TRBJ2-7	ASSQGSEQY
TRBV7-8	TRBJ2-5	ASSLAWTSGGLQETQY
TRBV7-9	TRBJ2-2	ASSLGGTANTGELF
TRBV19	TRBJ2-3	ASSARTGIGDTQY